This T cell receptor beta chain originates from a study of beta chain features in type 1 diabetes. Overall study: Examination covered almost 110,000,000 sorted cells spanning all samples. Findings of the study overall: Here, the possible influence of HLA type (on TCRB rearrangement) remained unresolved.

Reverse transcription of all isolated RNA meant that expressed TCRB transcripts were sequenced. Repertoires were generated with immunoSEQ multiplex PCR, while TCRdb's copy carries only in-frame clones and drops some. The sample comprises 860,000 or so clones, roughly a sixth of which are singletons, and 0.02% to 0.03% rests with the top ten. Concerning this clone: No antigen is known for it.

All sorted populations exceeded 95% purity. Germline V CDR1 and CDR2: SEHNR, FQNEAQ (reference sequence). The CDR3 runs to 13 residues. With 1 base removed from V and 6 bases from J, the gap between germline ends came to 9 bases. The specimen was naive CD4+ T cells from blood. The receptor was derived from a woman between 18 and 30 years old in good health. The chain employs TRBV7-9 and TRBJ2-5; D is unclear. CDR3 bases: TGTGCCAGCAGCTTAGTAGGGTTGAAGACCCAGTACTTC. Residues: CASSLVGLKTQYF.